This T cell receptor (beta chain) was sequenced during a study of T cell responses to AZD1222 COVID-19 vaccine. Germline-derived CDR1 and CDR2 are SGHRS and YFSETQ. This CDR3 has 15 amino acids. V lost 1 base, J lost 1 base, and 4 bases stayed unmatched. Points from the study as a whole: Spike-wide coverage was observed for vaccine-associated CD4 TCRs, with dominant responses at 160-218 and 743-854.

In its sample, this clone was seen once. The antigen is unknown. Assay used: immunoSEQ multiplex PCR; TCRdb lists only in-frame clones, some missing. The table shows 100,000 or so clones, with 82% occurring only once. This chain links TRBV5-1 with TRBJ1-1, with 7 bases identical to TRBD1. This specimen consisted of peripheral blood, obtained on day 0 of AZD1222 vaccination. This clonotype originated in an adult in good health. CDR3 protein: CASSLYRQGNTEAFF. CDR3 sequence (DNA): TGCGCCAGCAGCTTGTACCGACAGGGGAACACTGAAGCTTTCTTT. Full variable domain (rest looked up from reference TRBV5-1 and TRBJ1-1): KAGVTQTPRYLIKTRGQQVTLSCSPISGHRSVSWYQQTPGQGLQFLFEYFSETQRNKGNFPGRFSGRQFSNSRSEMNVSTLELGDSALYLCASSLYRQGNTEAFFGQGTRLTVV.